The present entry profiles one T cell receptor (beta chain) with its context. Its antigen is undetermined. This specimen belongs to a study of CD8 T cells in ankylosing spondylitis. The CDR3 contains 11 residues. Trimming took 2 bases from V and 7 from J, leaving 7 bases between them. The germline CDR1 and CDR2 sequences are SGHDT and YYEEEE. Whole-study findings and limits: A CD8+ phenotype characterized the disease-linked clones, which were relatively rare in peripheral blood. Seemingly distinctive of ankylosing spondylitis blood was a TCR beta motif formed by eight highly homologous variants. The clones that were linked to disease were reported to be significantly enriched in matched synovial fluid samples from ankylosing spondylitis patients.

Molecular-barcoded quantitative 5'-RACE produced these TCR beta libraries. TCRdb ran MiXCR on the 5' RACE reads and lists one entry per CDR3 protein. The repertoire holds 450,000 to 550,000 distinct CDR3 sequences, with less than 6% as singletons. Sequenced material: blood, either unsorted or a sorted T cell fraction (not recorded which). The TCR was taken from a male donor with ankylosing spondylitis. V usage is TRBV5-6 and J usage is TRBJ2-7, with D hard to call. CDR3 amino acids: CASSFTGEQYF. In DNA form, the CDR3 reads TGTGCCAGCAGCTTTACTGGGGAGCAGTACTTC.